One and the same sample provided the 26 T cell receptor beta chains below, sequenced in a study of T cells in Graves' hyperthyroidism and ophthalmopathy. TCR beta CDR3 region amplification was performed from RNA transcripts. TCR CDR3 regions were first amplified by RT-PCR with HTBI primers. TCRdb reprocessed the multiplex PCR reads with MiXCR, giving one entry per CDR3 protein. The sample has about 200,000 distinct CDR3 sequences, less than 20% seen once; the top ten hold 53%. Sequencing was carried out using blood. The receptors derive from a woman in her forties or fifties with Graves' hyperthyroidism.

At least ten counts were recorded for this clonotype. The DNA of the CDR3 is TGCGCCAGCAGCCAGACCCCAACAGGGGACTATGGCTACACCTTC. Its translation is CASSQTPTGDYGYTF. The chain carries TRBV4-1 and TRBJ1-2, with 7 nucleotides matching TRBD1. Germline lookup yields CDR1 MGHRA and CDR2 YSYEKL. The CDR3 is made up of 15 amino acids. V shed 3 bases and J 3 bases; nucleotides not matched to a gene: 7.

This clonotype was seen repeatedly, ten times or more. V is TRBV6-4 and J is TRBJ2-1; 7 bases are a match to TRBD2. The CDR3 has 14 residues. Germline V gene sequence: CDR1 MRHNA, CDR2 SNTAGT. V lost 4 bases to trimming and J lost 7 bases; unmatched junction nucleotides: 7. CDR3 in DNA: TGTGCCAGCAGTGCTAGCGGCTTAAGGAATGAGCAGTTCTTC. It codes for CASSASGLRNEQFF.

This clonotype was recorded many times. This sequence joins TRBV28 and TRBJ1-2; 8 positions agree with TRBD1. Germline V gene data show CDR1 as MDHEN and CDR2 as SYDVKM. V was pared by 7 bases and J by 2 bases, with 6 bases of the junction left unmatched. The CDR3 runs 14 residues. The CDR3 nucleotides are TGTGCCAGCACCCTTCAGGGGGCGAACTATGGCTACACCTTC. It translates to CASTLQGANYGYTF.

The chain has TRBV5-1 and TRBJ2-1, with 16 bases fitting TRBD2. This CDR3 has 23 amino acids. V was pared by 4 bases and J by 3 bases, with 22 bases of the junction left unmatched. The germline V gene has CDR1 SGHRS and CDR2 YFSETQ. The CDR3 reads CASSGTGSKTGTSGRDSYNEQFF. The CDR3 region has the DNA TGCGCCAGCAGCGGGACCGGGTCTAAAACCGGGACTAGCGGGAGGGACAGCTACAATGAGCAGTTCTTC. Based on the CDR3 plus reference TRBV5-1 and TRBJ2-1, the full variable domain is KAGVTQTPRYLIKTRGQQVTLSCSPISGHRSVSWYQQTPGQGLQFLFEYFSETQRNKGNFPGRFSGRQFSNSRSEMNVSTLELGDSALYLCASSGTGSKTGTSGRDSYNEQFFGPGTRLTVL.

This clonotype was seen repeatedly, ten times or more. The chain has TRBV7-2 and TRBJ1-2, with D tentatively TRBD1 (5 bases). This CDR3 has 15 amino acids. Germline V gene sequence: CDR1 SGHTA, CDR2 FQGNSA. Trimming stripped 2 bases from V and 7 bases from J, with 17 bases between. The CDR3 loop reads CASSLNPGGDGGYTF. The DNA for the CDR3 is TGTGCCAGCAGCTTAAACCCGGGGGGAGACGGTGGCTACACCTTC.

This clonotype has ten or more counts. The V call is TRBV5-6, the J call TRBJ1-1, with 8 positions matching TRBD1. The germline V gene encodes CDR1 SGHDT and CDR2 YYEEEE. V lost 4 bases, J lost 4 bases, and 3 bases stayed unmatched. The CDR3 is 13 residues long. The CDR3 loop reads CASSKDRATEAFF. DNA of the CDR3: TGTGCCAGCAGCAAGGACAGGGCCACTGAAGCTTTCTTT. The full variable domain, completed using reference TRBV5-6 and TRBJ1-1, is DAGVTQSPTHLIKTRGQQVTLRCSPKSGHDTVSWYQQALGQGPQFIFQYYEEEERQRGNFPDRFSGHQFPNYSSELNVNALLLGDSALYLCASSKDRATEAFFGQGTRLTVV.

This clonotype showed up many times. The chain is built from TRBV30 and TRBJ2-3; 8 nucleotides align to TRBD2. CDR1 is GTSNPN, CDR2 SVGIG, per germline (reference sequence). V dropped 4 bases and J dropped 1; count of bases not matched to a gene: 4. This CDR3 region has 14 residues. The DNA for the CDR3 is TGTGCCTGGATTAGCGGGACCCGCACAGATACGCAGTATTTT. This codes for CAWISGTRTDTQYF.

The chain is built from TRBV2 and TRBJ1-6; D gene unclear. Germline lookup yields CDR1 SNHLY and CDR2 FYNNEI. This CDR3 comprises 13 residues. V lost 4 bases to trimming and J lost 7 bases, with 8 bases between them. CDR3 sequence: CASSAGRNSPLHF. Here the CDR3 DNA reads TGTGCCAGCAGTGCGGGTAGAAATTCACCCCTCCACTTT.

This clonotype showed up many times. This chain joins TRBV2 and TRBJ1-4, with TRBD1 identical over 11 bases. Germline V gene lookup returns CDR1 SNHLY and CDR2 FYNNEI. V gave up 8 bases and J gave up 6 bases; unmatched junction bases: 8. This CDR3 spans 15 amino acids. In nucleotides, the CDR3 is TGTGCCAGCGGAAGACTGGACAGGGGGCATGAAAAACTGTTTTTT. Its translation is CASGRLDRGHEKLFF. Combining the CDR3 with reference TRBV2 and TRBJ1-4 gives the whole variable domain EPEVTQTPSHQVTQMGQEVILRCVPISNHLYFYWYRQILGQKVEFLVSFYNNEISEKSEIFDDQFSVERPDGSNFTLKIRSTKLEDSAMYFCASGRLDRGHEKLFFGSGTQLSVL.

The genes are TRBV7-9 and TRBJ1-1; the D is unclear. V was cut by 5 bases and J by 1 base, with 17 bases left in between. The CDR3 spans 16 residues. The germline gives CDR1 SEHNR, CDR2 FQNEAQ (reference sequence). The CDR3 region has the DNA TGTGCCAGCAGCCCCGCGTTAGGGTTACCGAACACTGAAGCTTTCTTT. It specifies CASSPALGLPNTEAFF.

A note on this clonotype: Possible read error: a much larger clone is one base away. The chain combines TRBV12-3 or TRBV12-4 with TRBJ2-3, with unresolved D. Trimming took off 7 bases at V and 0 bases at J, with 14 bases between the two ends. The CDR3 consists of 15 residues. DNA of the CDR3: TGTGCCAGCACCATTCGGGCCGTTAGCACAGATACGCAGTATTTT. It yields the protein CASTIRAVSTDTQYF.

The J gene is TRBJ2-1, the V gene TRBV28; 7 positions match TRBD2. V lost 5 bases to trimming and J lost 6 bases; unmatched junction nucleotides: 13. The CDR3 loop spans 16 amino acids. Per the germline V gene, CDR1 is MDHEN and CDR2 is SYDVKM. CDR3 nucleotides: TGTGCCAGCAGTCCTCAGACTAGCCTGGGTGCCAATGAGCAGTTCTTC. It translates to CASSPQTSLGANEQFF.

This clonotype was recorded a few times. The rearrangement uses TRBV7-9 and TRBJ2-1; D is uncertain. CDR1 and CDR2 (germline): SEHNR, FQNEAQ (reference sequence). CDR3 length equals 10 residues. V lost 4 bases and J lost 13, with 8 bases in between. CDR3 coding DNA: TGTGCCAGCAGCTCTCGAATCCAGTTCTTC. Encoded protein: CASSSRIQFF.

This clonotype has a count of ten or more. The rearrangement uses TRBV12-3 or TRBV12-4 and TRBJ1-1, with D unresolved. Trimming pared 4 bases from V and 7 bases from J, leaving 10 bases between. CDR3 length: 12 amino acids. The CDR3: CASSSDTDEAFF. CDR3 in DNA: TGTGCCAGCAGTTCCGACACGGATGAAGCTTTCTTT.

J is TRBJ2-2 and V is TRBV4-2; D perhaps matches TRBD1 (5 bases). Germline values: CDR1 LGHNA, CDR2 YNFKEQ. V gave up 0 bases and J gave up 1 base, with 9 bases separating them. This CDR3 is built from 16 residues. This CDR3 reads CASSQEGRVNTGELFF. The CDR3 DNA sequence: TGTGCCAGCAGCCAAGAGGGCAGGGTGAACACCGGGGAGCTGTTTTTT.

The chain employs TRBV27 and TRBJ1-1; D call uncertain. Trimming cost V 5 bases and J 1 base, with 11 bases left between them. The CDR3 extends over 14 amino acids. Germline values: CDR1 MNHEY, CDR2 SMNVEV (reference sequence). Here the CDR3 reads CASSMTGANTEAFF. CDR3 DNA sequence: TGTGCCAGCAGTATGACGGGAGCGAACACTGAAGCTTTCTTT.

This clonotype was seen ten or more times. This chain uses TRBV27 with TRBJ2-7; D not certain. Deletions cut 2 bases from V and 1 base from J, with 6 bases between. Looked up from germline, CDR1 is MNHEY and CDR2 is SMNVEV (reference sequence). The CDR3 length is 13 residues. The CDR3 DNA is TGTGCCAGCAGTTTAGCAGCATCCTACGAGCAGTACTTC. Protein: CASSLAASYEQYF.

This chain's CDR3 is CASSTSGLAATDYYNEQFF. Written as DNA, the CDR3 is TGCGCCAGCAGCACCTCGGGACTAGCAGCCACGGATTACTACAATGAGCAGTTCTTC. The rearrangement uses TRBV5-1 and TRBJ2-1, with TRBD2 matching over 9 bases. This CDR3 has 19 amino acids. Germline V gene lookup returns CDR1 SGHRS and CDR2 YFSETQ. V dropped 4 bases and J dropped 3; count of bases not matched to a gene: 17.

In this sample, this clonotype turned up many times. The chain joins TRBV20-1 to TRBJ2-1, with TRBD2 identical over 7 bases. Germline CDR1 reads DFQATT; CDR2 reads SNEGSKA (reference sequence). This CDR3 has 16 residues. V lost 3 bases, J lost 0 bases, and 8 bases stayed unmatched. In nucleotides, the CDR3 is TGCAGTGCTAGGCCGCGGGAGTCCATCTCCTACAATGAGCAGTTCTTC. Translated: CSARPRESISYNEQFF.

The rearrangement joins TRBV6-4 to TRBJ2-1; 9 bases align to TRBD2. Trimming took 0 bases from V and 7 from J; bases not matched to a gene: 4. This CDR3 comprises 15 residues. Germline loops: CDR1 MRHNA, CDR2 SNTAGT. The CDR3 is CASSDSFTSGNEQFF. The CDR3 DNA reads as TGTGCCAGCAGTGACTCGTTTACTAGCGGGAATGAGCAGTTCTTC.

This clonotype came up a few times. The chain has TRBV7-9 and TRBJ2-7; D is uncertain. There are 12 residues in the CDR3. V was trimmed by 5 bases and J by 4 bases, leaving 9 bases between them. CDR1 and CDR2 from the germline V gene are SEHNR and FQNEAQ (reference sequence). In DNA form, the CDR3 reads TGTGCCAGCAGCACGACACGTTACGAGCAGTACTTC. This encodes CASSTTRYEQYF.

This clonotype was seen repeatedly, ten times or more. J is TRBJ2-7 and V is TRBV11-2, with 10 bases lining up with TRBD1. Germline lookup yields CDR1 SGHAT and CDR2 FQNNGV. Germline trimming cut 5 bases from V and 2 bases from J; bases unmatched to any gene: 6. The CDR3 loop spans 15 amino acids. CDR3 in DNA: TGTGCCAGCAGCACCCGACAGGGGGCGGCCTACGAGCAGTACTTC. This sequence encodes CASSTRQGAAYEQYF.

Many counts were recorded for this clonotype. The chain carries TRBV28 and TRBJ1-4; D is possibly TRBD1 (6 bases). This CDR3 has 15 residues. The V end was cut by 3 bases, the J end by 4 bases, with 12 bases between. Looked up from germline, CDR1 is MDHEN and CDR2 is SYDVKM. CDR3 loop: CASSLYREINEKLFF. For the CDR3, the DNA is TGTGCCAGCAGTTTGTACAGGGAGATTAATGAAAAACTGTTTTTT.

The rearrangement links TRBV28 to TRBJ2-1; a weak D match, TRBD1 (5 bases). V gave up 5 bases and J gave up 8 bases, with 13 bases separating them. The CDR3 is 13 residues long. Looked up from germline, CDR1 is MDHEN and CDR2 is SYDVKM. CDR3 DNA: TGTGCCAGCAGTCCAGGGTCATCAGATGAGCAGTTCTTC. It codes for CASSPGSSDEQFF.

Remarks on this clonotype: A much larger clone lies one base from this, so it may be a read error. The chain carries TRBV13 and TRBJ1-5, with a weak D call TRBD1 (5 bases). Germline V gene lookup returns CDR1 PRHDT and CDR2 FYEKMQ (reference sequence). The CDR3 extends over 14 amino acids. CDR3 amino acids: CAGSLGGQGQPQHF. As DNA, the CDR3 is TGTGCCGGCAGCTTAGGTGGCCAGGGTCAGCCCCAGCATTTT.

CDR3 nucleotide sequence: TGTGCCACCAGGAGGTGGCTCGCCAGAGATGAAAAACTGTTTTTT. Its translation is CATRRWLARDEKLFF. The chain is built from TRBV19 and TRBJ1-4, with D unresolved. V was pared by 10 bases and J by 6 bases, with 21 bases between. The CDR3 consists of 15 residues. Germline V gene data show CDR1 as LNHDA and CDR2 as SQIVND (reference sequence).